The sequence of this T cell receptor (beta chain) was determined in a study of shared clonotypes between healthy human individuals. The CDR3 spans 15 residues. Trimming took off 2 bases at V and 0 bases at J, with 8 bases between the two ends. Per germline, CDR1 LNHNV and CDR2 YYDKDF (reference sequence). Overall study findings and caveats: Large depth notwithstanding, sorted-subset sequencing proved incomplete by rarefaction. The authors expected sequencing depth to affect clonotype sharing among donors. Some naive CD4 clonotypes, around 5%, turned up in common across several donors.

At a deep level, the assay was run. TCRdb's table, derived via immunoSEQ multiplex PCR, lists solely in-frame clones and lacks some. The profile shows about 1.5 million clones, 96% of them singletons. Turning to this clone: Its antigen is as yet unknown.

The TCR originated in a man aged 25-40 years in good health. The sequenced sample was naive CD4+ T cells sorted from blood. Stated subset: CD45RA+ positively selected. The chain uses TRBV15 and TRBJ1-3; D is uncertain. Written as DNA, the CDR3 is TGTGCCACCAGCAGACAACACAGCTCTGGAAACACCATATATTTT. The encoded protein is CATSRQHSSGNTIYF. Based on the CDR3 plus reference TRBV15 and TRBJ1-3, the full variable domain is DAMVIQNPRYQVTQFGKPVTLSCSQTLNHNVMYWYQQKSSQAPKLLFHYYDKDFNNEADTPDNFQSRRPNTSFCFLDIRSPGLGDTAMYLCATSRQHSSGNTIYFGEGSWLTVV.